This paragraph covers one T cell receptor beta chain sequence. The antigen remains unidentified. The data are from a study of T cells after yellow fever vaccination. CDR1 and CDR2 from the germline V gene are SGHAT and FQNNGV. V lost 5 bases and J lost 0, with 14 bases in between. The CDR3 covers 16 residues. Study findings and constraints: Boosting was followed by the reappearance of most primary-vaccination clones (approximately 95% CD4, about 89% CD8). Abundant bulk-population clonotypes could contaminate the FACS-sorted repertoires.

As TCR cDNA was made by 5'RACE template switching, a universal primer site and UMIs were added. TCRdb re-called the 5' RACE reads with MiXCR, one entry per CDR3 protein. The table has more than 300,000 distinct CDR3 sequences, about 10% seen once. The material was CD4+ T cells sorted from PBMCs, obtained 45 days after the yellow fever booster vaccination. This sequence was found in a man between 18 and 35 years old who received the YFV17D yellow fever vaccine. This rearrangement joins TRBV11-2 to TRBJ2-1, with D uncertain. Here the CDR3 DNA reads TGTGCCAGCAGCCCCTCTCTGCGGAGCTCCTACAATGAGCAGTTCTTC. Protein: CASSPSLRSSYNEQFF.